This T cell receptor beta chain is from a study of blood T cells in healthy people across ages. The V and J ends lost 2 bases and 4 bases, in that order; junction bases with no gene match: 8. Germline V gene sequence: CDR1 SGHTA, CDR2 FQGNSA. This CDR3 spans 15 amino acids. Whole-study findings and limits: CMV status of donors was not determined, possibly confounding expanded clonotype changes. The study found more naive CD4+ cells and higher diversity in long-lived than aged donors.

Alongside a J-beta primer mix, a sample-barcoded 5' primer served in a second PCR lasting about 6 to 11 cycles. TCRdb fed the 5' RACE reads into MiXCR, producing one record per CDR3 protein. Here the sample spans a few hundred thousand distinct CDR3 sequences, about 52% being singletons. Comments on this clonotype: Its antigen is unidentified.

The rearrangement uses TRBV7-2 and TRBJ2-7; 7 bases agree with TRBD2. The sequence was obtained from a man aged 60 to 75 in good health. Sample: blood. The CDR3 here is CASSLIGGSTYEQYF. CDR3 DNA sequence: TGTGCCAGCAGCTTAATCGGGGGGTCTACTTACGAGCAGTACTTC.